Below, 14 T cell receptor beta chains from the same sample are listed, as sequenced in a study of T cell responses to AZD1222 COVID-19 vaccine (dated by TCRdb to about 2021). Preparation of the library involved the immunoSEQ multiplex PCR assay. What TCRdb holds here is the immuneACCESS table cut down to in-frame rearrangements. Part of the clones is not present; checked against another copy, under half of the missing clones reflect an unresolved V gene, and the others are unexplained. This sample gives about 120,000 clones in total; roughly nine tenths of them show up just once. The ten largest clonotypes hold roughly 3.1% of the sample. The label giving this sample's time point can be read as: about 28 days (+/-7) after the second vaccine dose. Material: peripheral blood, obtained 28 days after the second AZD1222 dose. The source of these receptors is an adult who received the AZD1222 COVID-19 vaccine.

This chain joins TRBV7-2 and TRBJ1-2; D not certain. Germline values: CDR1 SGHTA, CDR2 FQGNSA. V lost 4 bases and J 2 bases, leaving 14 bases between the germline ends. This CDR3 region has 15 residues. This CDR3 is CASSYTQGRNYGYTF. For the CDR3, the DNA is TGTGCCAGCAGCTATACGCAAGGACGGAACTATGGCTACACCTTC.

The rearrangement joins TRBV27 to TRBJ1-6; tentative D call: TRBD1 (5 bases). This CDR3 is built from 15 residues. Germline-derived CDR1 and CDR2 are MNHEY and SMNVEV (reference sequence). V shed 2 bases and J shed 10 bases, with 15 bases lying between them. CDR3 region: CASSLARGRRSPLHF. As DNA, the CDR3 is TGTGCCAGCAGTTTAGCGAGGGGCAGGCGGTCACCCCTCCACTTT.

The chain couples TRBV5-1 to TRBJ2-1; TRBD1 agrees at 9 bases. The CDR3 runs to 13 residues. Germline V CDR1 and CDR2: SGHRS, YFSETQ. Trimming took 5 bases from V and 7 from J; bases not matched to a gene: 4. CDR3 sequence (DNA): TGCGCCAGCAGACAGGGGGCAAAGAATGAGCAGTTCTTC. It encodes CASRQGAKNEQFF.

This chain uses TRBV19 with TRBJ1-2; possibly TRBD1 for D (5 bases). V was trimmed by 10 bases and J by 0 bases, leaving 18 bases between them. This CDR3 is 15 amino acids long. CDR1 is LNHDA and CDR2 is SQIVND in the germline V gene (reference sequence). CDR3 DNA: TGTGCCACCTGGGGCGGGGACGCCGCTAACTATGGCTACACCTTC. It is translated as CATWGGDAANYGYTF.

In this sample, this clone turned up a few times. The chain employs TRBV6-5 and TRBJ1-2, with 11 nucleotides matching TRBD1. Germline CDR1 reads MNHEY; CDR2 reads SVGAGI. V lost 6 bases and J lost 3; bases outside the gene matches: 3. The CDR3 contains 14 residues. Here the CDR3 reads CASRGTGGDYGYTF. CDR3 nucleotide sequence: TGTGCCAGCAGAGGGACAGGGGGGGACTATGGCTACACCTTC.

V gene TRBV5-5 combines with J gene TRBJ2-3, with no clear D. The V and J ends lost 2 bases and 1 base respectively, with 5 bases between them. CDR1 and CDR2 from the germline V gene are SGHKS and YYEKEE (reference sequence). CDR3 length equals 13 residues. In nucleotides, the CDR3 is TGTGCCAGCAGCTTAGGTCGCACAGATACGCAGTATTTT. This codes for CASSLGRTDTQYF.

The gene calls are TRBV12-3 or TRBV12-4 and TRBJ1-5; no definite D call. The V and J ends lost 2 bases and 4 bases respectively, with 6 bases between them. There are 13 residues in the CDR3. CDR3: CASSLYANQPQHF. The DNA for the CDR3 is TGTGCCAGCAGTTTATATGCGAATCAGCCCCAGCATTTT.

The chain joins TRBV2 to TRBJ2-2; possibly TRBD2 for D (6 bases). The CDR3 has 14 residues. The V and J ends lost 5 bases and 2 bases respectively, with 9 bases between them. Per germline, CDR1 SNHLY and CDR2 FYNNEI. This CDR3 reads CASSFSGNTGELFF. For the CDR3, the DNA is TGTGCCAGCAGTTTTAGCGGTAACACCGGGGAGCTGTTTTTT.

The V gene is TRBV24-1, the J gene TRBJ2-7; D not resolved. Germline V CDR1 and CDR2: KGHDR, SFDVKD. The CDR3 is made up of 15 amino acids. V lost 7 bases and J 1 base, leaving 16 bases between the germline ends. The CDR3 region has the DNA TGTGCCACCAGGAGCATGGGGATGTTTTCCTACGAGCAGTACTTC. Residues: CATRSMGMFSYEQYF.

The chain links TRBV7-9 to TRBJ1-3, with 8 bases aligning to TRBD1. The J segment lost 2 bases and the V segment lost 3 bases, leaving 6 bases of the junction unmatched. CDR3 length: 16 residues. Germline CDR1 and CDR2: SEHNR and FQNEAQ (reference sequence). The DNA for the CDR3 is TGTGCCAGCAGCTTGGCCAACAGGGGGACTGGAAACACCATATATTTT. It specifies CASSLANRGTGNTIYF.

The chain has TRBV5-4 and TRBJ2-3; D is tentatively TRBD1 or TRBD2 (5 bases each). V was clipped by 0 bases and J by 8 bases, with 13 bases between them. Germline V CDR1 and CDR2: SGHNT, YYREEE (reference sequence). The CDR3 covers 14 residues. The DNA for the CDR3 is TGTGCCAGCAGCTTGGGCCTAGGGGACGGTACGCAGTATTTT. Encoded protein: CASSLGLGDGTQYF.

This clone was detected a few times. The CDR3 bases are TGTGCCAGCAGCGCCGGGACGGCCCCTGGGGAGCAGTACTTC. It is translated as CASSAGTAPGEQYF. The V gene is TRBV5-4, the J gene TRBJ2-7; D is possibly TRBD1 or TRBD2 (5 bases each). Germline V lookup: CDR1 SGHNT, CDR2 YYREEE (reference sequence). V lost 4 bases and J 7 bases, leaving 18 bases between the germline ends. The CDR3 length is 14 residues.

V and J are TRBV19 and TRBJ1-6, with D perhaps TRBD1 (6 bases). The CDR3 is 15 amino acids. The germline V gene encodes CDR1 LNHDA and CDR2 SQIVND (reference sequence). V lost 3 bases, J lost 7 bases, and 13 bases lay in between. CDR3 nucleotides: TGTGCCAGTAGTATCCCCCAGGGGCGGAATTCACCCCTCCACTTT. Translation: CASSIPQGRNSPLHF. The full variable domain, with the rest looked up from reference TRBV19 and TRBJ1-6, is DGGITQSPKYLFRKEGQNVTLSCEQNLNHDAMYWYRQDPGQGLRLIYYSQIVNDFQKGDIAEGYSVSREKKESFPLTVTSAQKNPTAFYLCASSIPQGRNSPLHFGNGTRLTVT.

The rearrangement uses TRBV4-1 and TRBJ2-3; D is undetermined. V lost 4 bases and J lost 9, with 17 bases in between. The CDR3 contains 14 residues. Germline CDR1 reads MGHRA; CDR2 reads YSYEKL. CDR3 in DNA: TGCGCCAGCAGCCTAACGGGTACAGCGAAGACGCAGTATTTT. The encoded protein is CASSLTGTAKTQYF.